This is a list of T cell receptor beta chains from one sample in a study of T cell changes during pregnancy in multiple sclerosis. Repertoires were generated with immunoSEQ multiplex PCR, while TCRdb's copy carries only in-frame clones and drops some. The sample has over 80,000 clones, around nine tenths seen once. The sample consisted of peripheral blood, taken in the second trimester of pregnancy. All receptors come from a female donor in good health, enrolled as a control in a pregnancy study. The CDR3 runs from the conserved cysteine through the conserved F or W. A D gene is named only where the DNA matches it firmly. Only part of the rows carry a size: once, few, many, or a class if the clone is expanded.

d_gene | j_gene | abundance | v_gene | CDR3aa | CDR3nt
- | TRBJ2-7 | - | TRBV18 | CASSPFEPGLLNEQYF | TGTGCCAGCTCACCTTTCGAACCGGGACTCCTCAACGAGCAGTACTTC
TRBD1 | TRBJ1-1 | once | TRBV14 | CASSQTTGGTEAFF | TGTGCCAGCAGCCAAACCACAGGGGGAACTGAAGCTTTCTTT
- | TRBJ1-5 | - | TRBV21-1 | CASSKESPNQPQHF | TGTGCCAGCAGCAAAGAGAGCCCTAATCAGCCCCAGCATTTT
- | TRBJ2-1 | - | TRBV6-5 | CASSYVQRRYNEQFF | TGTGCCAGCAGTTACGTCCAGCGGAGATACAATGAGCAGTTCTTC
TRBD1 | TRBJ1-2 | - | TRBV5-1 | CASSRWTGPSGYGYTF | TGCGCCAGCAGCAGATGGACAGGCCCCTCGGGCTATGGCTACACCTTC
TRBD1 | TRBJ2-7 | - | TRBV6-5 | CASSYLPGGRSYEQYF | TGTGCCAGCAGTTACCTCCCAGGGGGCAGATCCTACGAGCAGTACTTC
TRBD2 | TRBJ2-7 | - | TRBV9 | CASSVAGGPYEQYF | TGTGCCAGCAGCGTAGCGGGAGGGCCCTACGAGCAGTACTTC
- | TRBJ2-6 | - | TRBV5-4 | CASSPGTTSGANVLTF | TGTGCCAGCAGCCCAGGGACAACCTCTGGGGCCAACGTCCTGACTTTC
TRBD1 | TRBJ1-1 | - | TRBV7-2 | CASSSDRASGGRFF | TGTGCCAGCAGCTCGGACAGGGCAAGTGGGGGTCGATTCTTT
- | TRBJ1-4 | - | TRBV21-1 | CASSKGGQKGNEKLFF | TGTGCCAGCAGCAAAGGGGGACAGAAGGGTAATGAAAAACTGTTTTTT
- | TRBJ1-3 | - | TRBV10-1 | CASYYDLYRVPGNTIYF | TGCGCCAGCTATTACGACCTTTACAGGGTACCTGGAAACACCATATATTTT
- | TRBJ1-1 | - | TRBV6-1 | CASRLDRMNTEAFF | TGTGCCAGCAGACTAGATAGGATGAACACTGAAGCTTTCTTT
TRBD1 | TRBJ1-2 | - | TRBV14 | CASSLLTGGQGYGYTF | TGTGCCAGCAGCCTCCTGACAGGGGGCCAAGGCTATGGCTACACCTTC
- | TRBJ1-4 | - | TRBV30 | CAWSVGRRNEKLFF | TGTGCCTGGAGTGTCGGCCGGAGAAATGAAAAACTGTTTTTT
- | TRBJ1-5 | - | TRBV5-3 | CARSWGEGRKQPQHF | TGTGCCAGAAGCTGGGGGGAGGGACGGAAACAGCCCCAGCATTTT